The T cell receptor beta chain under discussion was sequenced for a study of early stage breast cancer tumors. Study-level information: Of some 17 invasive breast tumors, twelve were hormone receptor-positive, HER2-negative. Among around 12 ER+/PR+/HER2- tumors, eight were ductal, four lobular.

In the case of this clone: The antigen is unknown.

Assay: immunoSEQ multiplex PCR; the TCRdb copy retains only in-frame clones and omits some. The data contain a few thousand clones, roughly two thirds of them singletons. CDR3 length equals 16 residues. Germline CDR1 reads SGHKS; CDR2 reads YYEKEE (reference sequence). V was cut by 1 base and J by 2 bases, with 10 bases left in between. Study-level findings and limits: Tumors had approximately 2.5-fold higher T cell density and higher clonality than adjacent normal breast tissue.

The source material was breast tumor tissue. The chain uses TRBV5-5 and TRBJ1-6; D not resolved. This sequence originates from a person aged 45 to 59 with breast cancer. In DNA, the CDR3 is TGTGCCAGCAGCTTGTCACGGGTGACCTATAATTCACCCCTCCACTTT. Protein sequence: CASSLSRVTYNSPLHF.